This T cell receptor beta chain was captured by sequencing in a study of T-cell reconstitution after alpha-beta-depleted transplantation in children. Unique molecular identifiers were incorporated during preparation of the TCRbeta library. Each CDR3 protein is one row after TCRdb ran MiXCR on the PCR reads. The table has roughly 670,000 distinct CDR3 sequences, less than 15% seen once. Findings and caveats of the study: Several hundred expanded graft clones reportedly gave rise to the alpha-beta T cells present about two months after transplant.

This clonotype was seen repeatedly, ten times or more. Its target is not known. Trimming removed 3 bases at V and 0 bases at J, with 11 bases between. CDR1 is DFQATT, CDR2 SNEGSKA, per germline (reference sequence). The CDR3 loop spans 15 amino acids. The chain links TRBV20-1 to TRBJ2-2, with D possibly being TRBD1 (5 bases). Sample: PBMCs, taken before TCRalphabeta/CD19-depleted stem cell transplant. This TCR came from a girl aged 2 to 10 with congenital amegakaryocytic thrombocytopenia, due to receive a stem cell transplant. CDR3 region: CSASEDNANTGELFF. For the CDR3, the DNA is TGCAGTGCTAGTGAGGACAACGCGAACACCGGGGAGCTGTTTTTT.